This entry features one T cell receptor (beta chain) sequence. The antigen remains unidentified. Healthy Russian Caucasian donors spanned ages about 6 to 95 years. Extraction yielded at least 5.5 micrograms of total RNA per sample. The data stem from a study of blood T cells in healthy people across ages. Study findings and constraints: Researchers said unsorted PBMCs prevented a conclusive naive versus antigen-experienced comparison.

The authors ran a second PCR of 7 to 11 cycles using a sample-barcoded 5' primer and a J-beta primer mix. A template-switch adaptor that had 12 random nucleotides put a tag on each cDNA molecule. Each CDR3 protein gets one entry after TCRdb re-called the 5' RACE reads with MiXCR. The sample records roughly 1.4 million distinct CDR3 sequences, approximately 59% being singletons. From germline, CDR1 is SGHRS and CDR2 YFSETQ. J lost 3 bases, V lost 4 bases, and 14 bases had no gene match. The CDR3 consists of 18 residues. The origin of this receptor is a man aged 18 to 29 in good health. Sample: blood. The chain couples TRBV5-1 to TRBJ2-1; 9 nucleotides line up with TRBD1. The CDR3 protein is CASSMHRGPSAFYNEQFF. The CDR3 DNA reads TGCGCCAGCAGCATGCACAGGGGGCCCTCCGCCTTCTACAATGAGCAGTTCTTC.